This T cell receptor (beta chain) came from a study of early T cells in non-severe SARS-CoV-2 infection. Individual cDNA molecules received unique molecular identifiers. MiXCR was run by TCRdb on the 5' RACE reads, yielding one entry per CDR3 protein. The data contain over 60,000 distinct CDR3 sequences, around a tenth of them singletons. In this sample, this clonotype turned up a few times. This CDR3 contains 15 residues. V lost 4 bases and J lost 6; bases outside the gene matches: 9. Germline-derived CDR1 and CDR2 are LGHDT and YNNKEL (reference sequence). This sequence was found in an adult who was a healthcare worker with PCR-confirmed SARS-CoV-2 infection or an uninfected control (not recorded which). The chain joins TRBV3-1 to TRBJ2-7; TRBD2 matches at 10 bases. The material sequenced was whole blood. The CDR3 sequence: CASSRPLAGEREQYF. The CDR3 DNA reads TGTGCCAGCAGCCGGCCCCTAGCGGGAGAACGCGAGCAGTACTTC.